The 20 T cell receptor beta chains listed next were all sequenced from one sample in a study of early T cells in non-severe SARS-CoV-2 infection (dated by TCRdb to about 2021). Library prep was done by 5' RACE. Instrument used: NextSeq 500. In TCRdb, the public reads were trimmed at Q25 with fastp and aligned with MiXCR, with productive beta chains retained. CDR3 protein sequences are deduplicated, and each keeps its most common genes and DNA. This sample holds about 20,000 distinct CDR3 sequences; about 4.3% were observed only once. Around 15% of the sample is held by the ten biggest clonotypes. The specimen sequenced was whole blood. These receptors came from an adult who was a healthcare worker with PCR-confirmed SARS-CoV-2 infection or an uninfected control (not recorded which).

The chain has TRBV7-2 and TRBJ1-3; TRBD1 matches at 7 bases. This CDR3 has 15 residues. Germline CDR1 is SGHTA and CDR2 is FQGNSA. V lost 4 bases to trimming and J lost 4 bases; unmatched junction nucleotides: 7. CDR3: CASSSPGGTGNTIYF. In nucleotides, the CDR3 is TGTGCCAGCAGCTCGCCAGGGGGGACGGGAAACACCATATATTTT.

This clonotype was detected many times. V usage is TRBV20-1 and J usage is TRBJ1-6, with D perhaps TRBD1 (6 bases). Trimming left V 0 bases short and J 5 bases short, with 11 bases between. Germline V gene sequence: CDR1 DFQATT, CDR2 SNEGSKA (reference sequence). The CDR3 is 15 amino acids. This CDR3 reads CSARDSQGNNSPLHF. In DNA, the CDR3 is TGCAGTGCTAGAGATTCCCAGGGGAATAATTCACCCCTCCACTTT.

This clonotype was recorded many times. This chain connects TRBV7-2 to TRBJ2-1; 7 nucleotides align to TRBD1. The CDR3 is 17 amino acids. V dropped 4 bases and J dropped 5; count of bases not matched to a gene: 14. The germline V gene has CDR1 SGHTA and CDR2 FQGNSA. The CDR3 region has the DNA TGTGCCAGCAGCTCCCCCCATTGGACAGGACGAGACAATGAGCAGTTCTTC. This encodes CASSSPHWTGRDNEQFF.

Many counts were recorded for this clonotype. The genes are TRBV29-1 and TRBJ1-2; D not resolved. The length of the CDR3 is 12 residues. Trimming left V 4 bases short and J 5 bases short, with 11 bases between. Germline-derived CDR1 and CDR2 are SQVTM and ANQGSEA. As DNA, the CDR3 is TGCAGCGTTGGCCCGGGCATATATGGCTACACCTTC. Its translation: CSVGPGIYGYTF.

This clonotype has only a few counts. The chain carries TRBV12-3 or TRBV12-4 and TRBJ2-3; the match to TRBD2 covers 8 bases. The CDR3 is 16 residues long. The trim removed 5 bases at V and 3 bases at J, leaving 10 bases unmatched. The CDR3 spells CASSLGISGATDTQYF. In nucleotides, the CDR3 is TGTGCCAGCAGTCTAGGAATTAGCGGGGCTACAGATACGCAGTATTTT.

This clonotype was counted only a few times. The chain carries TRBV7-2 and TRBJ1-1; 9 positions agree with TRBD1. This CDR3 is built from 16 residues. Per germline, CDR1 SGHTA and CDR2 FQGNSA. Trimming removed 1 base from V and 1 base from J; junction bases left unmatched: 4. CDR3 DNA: TGTGCCAGCAGCTTAGTGGGGACAGGGCCGAACACTGAAGCTTTCTTT. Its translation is CASSLVGTGPNTEAFF.

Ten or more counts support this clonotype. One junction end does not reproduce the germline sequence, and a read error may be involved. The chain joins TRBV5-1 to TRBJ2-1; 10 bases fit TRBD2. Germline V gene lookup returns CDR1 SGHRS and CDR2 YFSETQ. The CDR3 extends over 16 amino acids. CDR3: CANSWAPSGGNNEQFF. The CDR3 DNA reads TGCGCCAACAGCTGGGCTCCTAGCGGGGGAAACAATGAGCAGTTCTTC.

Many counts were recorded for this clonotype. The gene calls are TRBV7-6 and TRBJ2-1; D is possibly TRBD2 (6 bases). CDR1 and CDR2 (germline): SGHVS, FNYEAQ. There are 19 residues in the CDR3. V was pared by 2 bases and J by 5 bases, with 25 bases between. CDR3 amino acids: CASSLYVTGLRGPDNEQFF. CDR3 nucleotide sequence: TGTGCCAGCAGCTTATATGTTACGGGGCTGCGGGGCCCTGACAATGAGCAGTTCTTC.

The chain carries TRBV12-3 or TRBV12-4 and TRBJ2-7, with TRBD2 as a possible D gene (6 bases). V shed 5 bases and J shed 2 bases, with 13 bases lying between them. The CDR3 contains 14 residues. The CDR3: CASSVSGLTYEQYF. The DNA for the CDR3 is TGTGCCAGCAGTGTAAGCGGGCTTACCTACGAGCAGTACTTC.

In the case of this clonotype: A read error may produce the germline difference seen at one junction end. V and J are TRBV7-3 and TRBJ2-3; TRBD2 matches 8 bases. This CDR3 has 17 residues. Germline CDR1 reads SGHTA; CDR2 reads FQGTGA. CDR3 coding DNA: TGTGTCAGCAGCTCCGATCTGGGGGCGGGGGGTCAGGATACGCAGTATTTT. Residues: CVSSSDLGAGGQDTQYF.

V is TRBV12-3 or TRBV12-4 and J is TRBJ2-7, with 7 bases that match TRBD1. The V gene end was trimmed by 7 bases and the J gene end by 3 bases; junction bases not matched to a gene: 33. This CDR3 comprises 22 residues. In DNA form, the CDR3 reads TGTGCCAGCACCCCCACCCCCCGCGATAGGGGGCCGGGCACATTTAACCACTACGAGCAGTACTTC. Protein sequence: CASTPTPRDRGPGTFNHYEQYF.

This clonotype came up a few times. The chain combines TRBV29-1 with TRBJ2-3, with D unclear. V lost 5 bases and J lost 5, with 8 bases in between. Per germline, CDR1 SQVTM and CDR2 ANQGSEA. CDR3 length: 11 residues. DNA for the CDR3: TGCAGCGTTCGTGACGGAGATACGCAGTATTTT. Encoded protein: CSVRDGDTQYF.

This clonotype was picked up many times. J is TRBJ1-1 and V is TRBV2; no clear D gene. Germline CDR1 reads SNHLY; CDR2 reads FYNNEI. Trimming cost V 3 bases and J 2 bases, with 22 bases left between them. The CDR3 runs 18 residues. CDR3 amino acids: CASSEAFRVSAINTEAFF. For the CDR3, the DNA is TGTGCCAGCAGTGAGGCATTCCGGGTCAGCGCCATCAACACTGAAGCTTTCTTT.

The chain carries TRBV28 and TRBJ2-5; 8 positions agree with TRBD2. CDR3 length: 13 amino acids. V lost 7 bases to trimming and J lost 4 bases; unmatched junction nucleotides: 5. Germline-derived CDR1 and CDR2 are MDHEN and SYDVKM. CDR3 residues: CASTLSGGETQYF. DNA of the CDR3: TGTGCCAGCACGCTGAGCGGGGGAGAGACCCAGTACTTC.

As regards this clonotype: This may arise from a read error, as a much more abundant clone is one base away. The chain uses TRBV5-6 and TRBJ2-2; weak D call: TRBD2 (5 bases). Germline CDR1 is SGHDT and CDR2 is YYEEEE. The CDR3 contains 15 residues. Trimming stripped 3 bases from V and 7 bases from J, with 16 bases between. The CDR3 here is CASSYETIRGGELFF. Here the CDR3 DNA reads TGTGCCAGCAGCTATGAGACTATCCGGGGCGGGGAGCTGTTTTTT.

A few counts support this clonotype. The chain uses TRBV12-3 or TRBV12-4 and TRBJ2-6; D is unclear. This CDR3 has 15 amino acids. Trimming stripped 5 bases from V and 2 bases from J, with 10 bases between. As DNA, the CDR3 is TGTGCCAGCAGTCCCCCAACGGCTGGGGCCAACGTCCTGACTTTC. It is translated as CASSPPTAGANVLTF.

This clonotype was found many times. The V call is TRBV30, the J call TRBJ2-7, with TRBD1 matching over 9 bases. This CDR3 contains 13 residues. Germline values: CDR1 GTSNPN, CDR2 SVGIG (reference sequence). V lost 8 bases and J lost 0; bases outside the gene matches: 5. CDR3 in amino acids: CALGTGNSYEQYF. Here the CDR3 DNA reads TGTGCCCTCGGGACAGGGAACTCCTACGAGCAGTACTTC.

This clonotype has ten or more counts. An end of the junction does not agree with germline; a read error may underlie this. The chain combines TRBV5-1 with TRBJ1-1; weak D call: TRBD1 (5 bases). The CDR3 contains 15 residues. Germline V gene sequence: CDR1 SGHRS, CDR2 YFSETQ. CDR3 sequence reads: CASSLELGGGTEAFF. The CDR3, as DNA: TGTGCCAGCAGCTTGGAATTAGGTGGGGGGACTGAAGCTTTCTTT.

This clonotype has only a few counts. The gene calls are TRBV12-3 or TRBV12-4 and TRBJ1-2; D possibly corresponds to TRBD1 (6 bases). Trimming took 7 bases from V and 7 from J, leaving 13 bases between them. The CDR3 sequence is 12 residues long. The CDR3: CASTSSRGGYTF. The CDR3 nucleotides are TGTGCCAGCACGTCCTCCAGGGGTGGCTACACCTTC.

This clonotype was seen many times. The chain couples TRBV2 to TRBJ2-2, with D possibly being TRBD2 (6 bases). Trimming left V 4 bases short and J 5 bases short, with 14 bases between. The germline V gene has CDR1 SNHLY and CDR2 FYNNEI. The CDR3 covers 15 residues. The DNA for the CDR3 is TGTGCCAGCAGTGCGGAGGGGCGTTCTACCGGGGAGCTGTTTTTT. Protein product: CASSAEGRSTGELFF.